These 27 T cell receptor beta chains share one sample of origin, sequenced in a study of vaccination effects on CD4 cells after COVID-19. Produced via immunoSEQ multiplex PCR; TCRdb's table is partial and in-frame only. The sample includes tens of thousands of clones, around 69% seen only once; the top ten take about 15%. Their antigen targets remain unknown. The culture ran for around nine days, and then CD4+ T cells were isolated. Participants got two doses of BNT162b2 or mRNA-1273 vaccine. The sample in question was CD4+ T cells from PBMCs cultured without peptide, obtained after COVID-19 vaccination. The receptor source for this set is a human donor who received a COVID-19 vaccine.

V and J are TRBV10-3 and TRBJ1-1; D unresolved. The germline V and J ends were trimmed by 0 bases and 5 bases, with 13 bases remaining between them. CDR1 and CDR2 from the germline V gene are ENHRY and SYGVKD. The CDR3 length is 15 residues. The CDR3 coding sequence is TGTGCCATCAGTGAGTCGACCCTACGAAGAACTGAAGCTTTCTTT. Translating it yields CAISESTLRRTEAFF.

The rearrangement joins TRBV4-1 to TRBJ2-5, with TRBD1 matching over 10 bases. The germline V gene encodes CDR1 MGHRA and CDR2 YSYEKL. Trimming removed 4 bases from V and 5 bases from J; junction bases left unmatched: 7. The CDR3 totals 15 residues. This CDR3 is CASSLQGQGRETQYF. The CDR3 coding sequence is TGCGCCAGCAGCCTCCAGGGACAGGGGCGTGAGACCCAGTACTTC.

This clone was counted a few times. The rearrangement joins TRBV7-2 to TRBJ2-2; 9 bases match TRBD2. The CDR3 has 14 residues. Germline CDR1 and CDR2: SGHTA and FQGNSA. V trimming: 2 bases; J trimming: 5 bases; junction bases outside the gene matches: 0. CDR3 coding DNA: TGTGCCAGCAGCTTACTAGCGGGGACCGGGGAGCTGTTTTTT. Translation: CASSLLAGTGELFF.

This clone was found a few times. The chain carries TRBV5-1 and TRBJ1-6, with TRBD1 as a possible D gene (6 bases). From germline, CDR1 is SGHRS and CDR2 YFSETQ. With 4 bases removed from V and 13 bases from J, the gap between germline ends came to 12 bases. The CDR3 runs 12 residues. This chain's CDR3 is CASSPGQPPLHF. DNA for the CDR3: TGCGCCAGCAGCCCCGGACAGCCTCCCCTCCACTTT.

In DNA, the CDR3 is TGTGCCAGCAGCTGGGGACAGGCCTACGAGCAGTACTTC. Protein product: CASSWGQAYEQYF. The genes are TRBV5-6 and TRBJ2-7; 8 nucleotides agree with TRBD1. The germline V gene encodes CDR1 SGHDT and CDR2 YYEEEE. With V trimmed by 3 bases and J by 2 bases, 1 base remained unmatched. CDR3 length: 13 residues.

The chain carries TRBV12-3 or TRBV12-4 and TRBJ1-2, with D unresolved. The CDR3 runs to 13 residues. The ends were cut back, 3 bases at V and 2 bases at J, with 7 bases in the middle. DNA of the CDR3: TGTGCCAGCAGTTTTTCACTAAACTATGGCTACACCTTC. Translated, it gives CASSFSLNYGYTF.

The chain employs TRBV7-2 and TRBJ1-3; D is undetermined. Trimming shortened V by 6 bases and J by 1 base, and 13 bases separated the two germline ends. The CDR3 is 15 amino acids. Germline CDR1 and CDR2: SGHTA and FQGNSA. CDR3 coding DNA: TGTGCCAGCAGGCCCACCCCCGGTTCTGGAAACACCATATATTTT. Translated, it gives CASRPTPGSGNTIYF.

This clone appeared once. This chain joins TRBV5-1 and TRBJ2-7; D might be TRBD2 (6 bases). Germline V gives CDR1 SGHRS, CDR2 YFSETQ. Trimming pared 0 bases from V and 0 bases from J, leaving 10 bases between. This CDR3 is 15 amino acids long. Here the CDR3 reads CASSLGGTNSYEQYF. DNA for the CDR3: TGCGCCAGCAGCTTGGGCGGGACCAACTCCTACGAGCAGTACTTC.

The J gene is TRBJ2-1, the V gene TRBV7-2; perhaps TRBD1 as D (5 bases). Per the germline V gene, CDR1 is SGHTA and CDR2 is FQGNSA. V lost 0 bases and J 6 bases, leaving 9 bases between the germline ends. This CDR3 region has 14 residues. CDR3 sequence reads: CASSLAWGANEQFF. As DNA, the CDR3 is TGTGCCAGCAGCTTAGCGTGGGGCGCCAATGAGCAGTTCTTC. Supplemented by reference TRBV7-2 and TRBJ2-1, the full variable domain reads GAGVSQSPSNKVTEKGKDVELRCDPISGHTALYWYRQSLGQGLEFLIYFQGNSAPDKSGLPSDRFSAERTGGSVSTLTIQRTQQEDSAVYLCASSLAWGANEQFFGPGTRLTVL.

The chain joins TRBV27 to TRBJ2-7; no reliable D call. The germline V gene has CDR1 MNHEY and CDR2 SMNVEV (reference sequence). V was pared by 2 bases and J by 1 base, with 6 bases between. The CDR3 totals 13 residues. CDR3: CASSLGPSYEQYF. CDR3 coding DNA: TGTGCCAGCAGTTTAGGTCCTTCCTACGAGCAGTACTTC.

The rearrangement links TRBV3-1 (or the pseudogene TRBV3-2) to TRBJ2-1, with 7 bases lining up with TRBD2. Germline loops: CDR1 LGHDT, CDR2 YNNKEL (reference sequence). The CDR3 runs to 15 residues. J was trimmed by 2 bases and V by 4 bases; bases with no gene match: 5. The CDR3 bases are TGTGCCAGCAGCCGAGGACTAGGGGCCTACAATGAGCAGTTCTTC. Translating gives CASSRGLGAYNEQFF.

The J gene is TRBJ2-7, the V gene TRBV19, with D unresolved. This CDR3 has 13 amino acids. CDR1 is LNHDA, CDR2 SQIVND, per germline (reference sequence). The V end lost 4 bases, the J end lost 2 bases, and 9 bases lay between the germline ends. The CDR3 region has the DNA TGTGCCAGTAGTAAGGGCGTTGCCTACGAGCAGTACTTC. Amino acids: CASSKGVAYEQYF. Looking up the rest from reference TRBV19 and TRBJ2-7 gives the full variable domain: DGGITQSPKYLFRKEGQNVTLSCEQNLNHDAMYWYRQDPGQGLRLIYYSQIVNDFQKGDIAEGYSVSREKKESFPLTVTSAQKNPTAFYLCASSKGVAYEQYFGPGTRLTVT.

This clone was seen once. The V call is TRBV6-1, the J call TRBJ1-1; 8 nucleotides agree with TRBD1. The CDR3 contains 15 residues. The trim removed 2 bases at V and 1 base at J, leaving 3 bases unmatched. The germline V gene has CDR1 MNHNS and CDR2 SASEGT. The DNA for the CDR3 is TGTGCCAGCAGTGAACCGGGGACAGGGAACACTGAAGCTTTCTTT. This translates into CASSEPGTGNTEAFF.

The chain joins TRBV7-2 to TRBJ2-1; TRBD1 might be the D (7 bases). Trimming shortened V by 1 base and J by 11 bases, and 18 bases separated the two germline ends. The CDR3 covers 15 residues. Germline CDR1 and CDR2: SGHTA and FQGNSA. The CDR3 loop reads CASSLVSGGGSKQFF. The CDR3 nucleotides read TGTGCCAGCAGCTTAGTTTCAGGGGGAGGTAGTAAGCAGTTCTTC.

The rearrangement joins TRBV5-6 to TRBJ2-1; D unclear. This CDR3 contains 12 residues. V was shortened by 0 bases and J by 9 bases, with 7 bases between the two germline ends. Germline V gene lookup returns CDR1 SGHDT and CDR2 YYEEEE. The CDR3 region is CASSLAMGEQFF. CDR3 DNA: TGTGCCAGCAGCTTGGCGATGGGTGAGCAGTTCTTC.

The chain's CDR3 is CASRPGTSGSGGTDTQYF. The CDR3 DNA reads TGCGCCAGCAGACCCGGGACTAGCGGGAGTGGGGGCACAGATACGCAGTATTTT. This chain uses TRBV5-1 with TRBJ2-3, with 14 bases matching TRBD2. Germline CDR1 and CDR2: SGHRS and YFSETQ. The CDR3 contains 18 residues. Germline trimming cut 5 bases from V and 1 base from J; bases unmatched to any gene: 9. Filled out from reference TRBV5-1 and TRBJ2-3, the complete variable domain reads KAGVTQTPRYLIKTRGQQVTLSCSPISGHRSVSWYQQTPGQGLQFLFEYFSETQRNKGNFPGRFSGRQFSNSRSEMNVSTLELGDSALYLCASRPGTSGSGGTDTQYFGPGTRLTVL.

This chain joins TRBV5-8 and TRBJ2-5; 15 bases are shared with TRBD2. The germline V gene has CDR1 SGHTS and CDR2 YDEGEE. Losses at the gene ends were 4 bases for V and 5 bases for J; bases not matched to a gene: 6. The CDR3 has 16 amino acids. CDR3 bases: TGTGCCAGCAGCCCCGGACTAGCGGGGGGGCTGGAGACCCAGTACTTC. It encodes CASSPGLAGGLETQYF. The whole variable domain, filled in from reference TRBV5-8 and TRBJ2-5, reads EAGVTQSPTHLIKTRGQQATLRCSPISGHTSVYWYQQALGLGLQFLLWYDEGEERNRGNFPPRFSGRQFPNYSSELNVNALELEDSALYLCASSPGLAGGLETQYFGPGTRLLVL.

The chain employs TRBV11-3 and TRBJ2-1; TRBD2 is a possible D gene (6 bases). In germline, CDR1 is SGHNT, CDR2 YENEEA. This CDR3 contains 15 residues. V was pared by 5 bases and J by 4 bases, with 15 bases between. CDR3 in DNA: TGTGCCAGCAGCCCGCAAAGACTAGGTTACAATGAGCAGTTCTTC. Translation gives CASSPQRLGYNEQFF.

This rearrangement joins TRBV3-1 (or the pseudogene TRBV3-2) to TRBJ1-1, with D maybe TRBD1 (5 bases). Germline CDR1 and CDR2: LGHDT and YNNKEL (reference sequence). V lost 0 bases and J 11 bases, leaving 13 bases between the germline ends. The CDR3 runs to 13 residues. CDR3 sequence (DNA): TGTGCCAGCAGCCAAGAGGCCTCGGGACGCGCTTTCTTT. This codes for CASSQEASGRAFF.

This clone appeared a single time. V is TRBV7-2 and J is TRBJ2-3; tentative D call: TRBD1 (6 bases). Germline V CDR1 and CDR2: SGHTA, FQGNSA. Trimming shortened V by 5 bases and J by 4 bases, and 16 bases separated the two germline ends. The CDR3 totals 15 residues. The CDR3 sequence: CASSPRGQRADTQYF. The CDR3, as DNA: TGTGCCAGCAGCCCACGTGGACAGAGAGCAGATACGCAGTATTTT.

The rearrangement uses TRBV28 and TRBJ2-3; unclear D gene. The CDR3 is made up of 16 amino acids. Germline V gives CDR1 MDHEN, CDR2 SYDVKM. Trimming took 5 bases from V and 0 from J, leaving 15 bases between them. The CDR3 loop reads CASSRHYDSSTDTQYF. CDR3 DNA: TGTGCCAGCAGTCGACACTATGACTCTAGCACAGATACGCAGTATTTT.

The chain links TRBV7-2 to TRBJ2-2; unclear D gene. This CDR3 comprises 14 residues. Germline V gene data show CDR1 as SGHTA and CDR2 as FQGNSA. V lost 3 bases to trimming and J lost 7 bases, with 12 bases between them. CDR3 sequence (DNA): TGTGCCAGCAGCTTTGCGATTGGGCACGGGGAGCTGTTTTTT. It yields the protein CASSFAIGHGELFF.

The chain is built from TRBV5-4 and TRBJ1-2; D remains unclear. CDR1 is SGHNT, CDR2 YYREEE, per germline (reference sequence). The CDR3 runs to 15 residues. V lost 0 bases and J 0 bases, leaving 9 bases between the germline ends. Here the CDR3 DNA reads TGTGCCAGCAGCTTGGCCGGCAGAGCTAACTATGGCTACACCTTC. Its protein is CASSLAGRANYGYTF. Full variable domain (missing parts from reference TRBV5-4 and TRBJ1-2): ETGVTQSPTHLIKTRGQQVTLRCSSQSGHNTVSWYQQALGQGPQFIFQYYREEENGRGNFPPRFSGLQFPNYSSELNVNALELDDSALYLCASSLAGRANYGYTFGSGTRLTVV.

The chain has TRBV25-1 and TRBJ2-3, with TRBD2 matching 8 bases. Germline assignment: CDR1 MGHDK and CDR2 SYGVNS. The CDR3 sequence is 15 residues long. The J segment lost 3 bases and the V segment lost 3 bases, leaving 5 bases of the junction unmatched. The CDR3 nucleotides read TGTGCCAGCAGTGATGTTCGGGGGGGTACAGATACGCAGTATTTT. Translation gives CASSDVRGGTDTQYF.

The V gene is TRBV7-9, the J gene TRBJ1-5, with D maybe TRBD1 (6 bases). Germline V CDR1 and CDR2: SEHNR, FQNEAQ (reference sequence). The V end lost 5 bases, the J end lost 1 base, and 15 bases lay between the germline ends. This CDR3 has 16 amino acids. The CDR3 here is CASSQIGGLSNQPQHF. DNA of the CDR3: TGTGCCAGCAGCCAAATCGGGGGGCTCAGCAATCAGCCCCAGCATTTT.

The rearrangement links TRBV19 to TRBJ2-3, with TRBD1 as a possible D gene (5 bases). This CDR3 has 13 residues. Trimming cost V 7 bases and J 5 bases, with 13 bases left between them. Looked up from germline, CDR1 is LNHDA and CDR2 is SQIVND (reference sequence). The CDR3 region has the DNA TGTGCCAGTAAAGACAGTTCATTAGATACGCAGTATTTT. It specifies CASKDSSLDTQYF. Full variable domain (missing parts from reference TRBV19 and TRBJ2-3): DGGITQSPKYLFRKEGQNVTLSCEQNLNHDAMYWYRQDPGQGLRLIYYSQIVNDFQKGDIAEGYSVSREKKESFPLTVTSAQKNPTAFYLCASKDSSLDTQYFGPGTRLTVL.

The chain has TRBV19 and TRBJ2-3; D not resolved. Per germline, CDR1 LNHDA and CDR2 SQIVND (reference sequence). The CDR3 spans 12 residues. V lost 3 bases and J lost 6, with 7 bases in between. CDR3 sequence reads: CASSIGGDTQYF. The DNA of the CDR3 is TGTGCCAGTAGTATCGGTGGGGATACGCAGTATTTT.